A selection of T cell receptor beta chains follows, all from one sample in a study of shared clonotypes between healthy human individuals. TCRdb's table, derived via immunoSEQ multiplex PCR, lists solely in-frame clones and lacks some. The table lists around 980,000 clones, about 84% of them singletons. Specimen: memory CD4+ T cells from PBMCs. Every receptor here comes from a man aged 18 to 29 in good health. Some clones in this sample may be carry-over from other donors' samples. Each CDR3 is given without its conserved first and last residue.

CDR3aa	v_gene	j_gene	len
ASSPSAGTGELF	TRBV7-9	TRBJ2-2	12
ASSLQAGGSTDTQY	TRBV7-8	TRBJ2-3	14
ASSPDSYNEQF	TRBV28	TRBJ2-1	11
ASTVGQVNTEAF	TRBV6-1	TRBJ1-1	12
ASSQTSGRANEQF	TRBV7-9	TRBJ2-1	13
ASSANRGMNTEAF	TRBV5-4	TRBJ1-1	13
ASSVWGSPNYGYT	TRBV9	TRBJ1-2	13
ASTPQLADYNEQF	TRBV9	TRBJ2-1	13
ASSFGGTEKLF	TRBV5-4	TRBJ1-4	11
ASRTGRGDTEAF	TRBV6-1	TRBJ1-1	12
ASSLNRAGGSTEAF	TRBV7-3	TRBJ1-1	14
ASSGGRNYGYT	TRBV9	TRBJ1-2	11
ASSLSMDREGQPQH	TRBV27	TRBJ1-5	14
ASSTGTVQETQY	TRBV5-1	TRBJ2-5	12
ASSAGTVNEKLF	TRBV2	TRBJ1-4	12
ASSGASPNEQF	TRBV2	TRBJ2-1	11
ASSLPQGGNQPQH	TRBV28	TRBJ1-5	13
ASSPPGGGYNEQF	TRBV18	TRBJ2-1	13
ASSLIGTYSYEQY	TRBV7-9	TRBJ2-7	13
SVVPAGVYEQY	TRBV29-1	TRBJ2-7	11
SVTSFGSSYNEQF	TRBV29-1	TRBJ2-1	13
ASGAVSETQY	TRBV10-3	TRBJ2-5	10
SVELGRGTYNEQF	TRBV29-1	TRBJ2-1	13
ASSYSIRNTEAF	TRBV6-5	TRBJ1-1	12
ASSLDRGEQY	TRBV7-2	TRBJ2-7	10
ASSPSGQGTDTQY	TRBV18	TRBJ2-3	13
ASSLMGLGSEQY	TRBV7-2	TRBJ2-7	12
ASSPARTSGKYEQY	TRBV5-1	TRBJ2-7	14
ASSSPEGADTQY	TRBV5-1	TRBJ2-3	12
ASSYGLTPNTGELF	TRBV6-6	TRBJ2-2	14
ASSGSWRGNQETQY	TRBV2	TRBJ2-5	14